This TCR beta chain was sequenced in a study of beta chain features in type 1 diabetes. Whole-study results and caveats: Patients showed naive, central memory and Treg TCRB repertoires that appeared more similar than those of healthy donors.

Since all of the isolated RNA was reverse transcribed, expressed TCRB transcripts were what got sequenced. Profiling relied on immunoSEQ multiplex PCR, and the TCRdb table lists in-frame clones only, not all of them. The table includes 65,000 to 100,000 clones, under 35% detected once. Staining for CD45RO/CCR7/CD25/CD127/CD95/CD27 allowed sorting of CD4+ naive, central memory, regulatory and stem cell-like memory cells. Deletions cut 10 bases from V and 2 bases from J, with 13 bases between. Germline assignment: CDR1 ENHRY and CDR2 SYGVKD. This CDR3 has 13 amino acids. Many counts were recorded for this clone. Its target is unknown.

This TCR came from a woman between 18 and 29 years old in good health. The rearrangement links TRBV10-3 to TRBJ2-3, with D possibly matching TRBD2 (6 bases). Sequenced: stem cell memory CD4+ T cells from blood. The CDR3 DNA is TGTGCCACCCTACGGGGACTCACAGATACGCAGTATTTT. Residues: CATLRGLTDTQYF.